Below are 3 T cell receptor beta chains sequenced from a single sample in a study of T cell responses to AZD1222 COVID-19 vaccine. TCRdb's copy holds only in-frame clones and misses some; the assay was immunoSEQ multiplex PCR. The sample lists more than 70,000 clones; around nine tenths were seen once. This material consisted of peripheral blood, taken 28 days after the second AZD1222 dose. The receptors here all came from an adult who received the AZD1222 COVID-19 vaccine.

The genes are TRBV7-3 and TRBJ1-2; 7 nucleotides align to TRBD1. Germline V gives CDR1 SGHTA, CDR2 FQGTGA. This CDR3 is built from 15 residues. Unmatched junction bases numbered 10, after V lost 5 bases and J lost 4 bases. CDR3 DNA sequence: TGTGCCAGCAGCCCCGATCCCAGGGACAGCTATGGCTACACCTTC. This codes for CASSPDPRDSYGYTF. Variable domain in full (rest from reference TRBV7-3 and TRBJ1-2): GAGVSQTPSNKVTEKGKYVELRCDPISGHTALYWYRQSLGQGPEFLIYFQGTGAADDSGLPNDRFFAVRPEGSVSTLKIQRTERGDSAVYLCASSPDPRDSYGYTFGSGTRLTVV.

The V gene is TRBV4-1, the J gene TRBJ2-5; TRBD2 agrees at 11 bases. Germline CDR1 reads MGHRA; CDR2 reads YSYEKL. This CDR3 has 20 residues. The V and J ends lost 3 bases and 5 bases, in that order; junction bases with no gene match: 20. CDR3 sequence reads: CASSQGAGDSLAGGYETQYF. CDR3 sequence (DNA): TGCGCCAGCAGCCAGGGGGCCGGCGACAGCCTAGCGGGAGGATACGAGACCCAGTACTTC.

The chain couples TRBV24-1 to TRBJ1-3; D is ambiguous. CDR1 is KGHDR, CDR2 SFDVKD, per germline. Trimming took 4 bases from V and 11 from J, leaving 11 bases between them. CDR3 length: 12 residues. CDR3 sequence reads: CATSDRSGAIYF. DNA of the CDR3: TGTGCCACCAGTGACCGCAGCGGGGCCATATATTTT.